This T cell receptor (beta chain) emerged from a study of T cells in pancreatic ductal adenocarcinoma. The CDR3 is 13 amino acids. CDR1 is MNHEY and CDR2 is SMNVEV in the germline V gene (reference sequence). The germline V and J ends were trimmed by 9 bases and 6 bases, with 16 bases remaining between them. Surgery without prior neoadjuvant therapy was the treatment of the selected pancreatic ductal adenocarcinoma patients. The repertoire was sequenced with immunoSEQ multiplex PCR; TCRdb's copy has only in-frame clones and lacks some. The sample shows around 100,000 clones, about 95% of them seen only once.

This TCR was sampled from a human donor with pancreatic ductal adenocarcinoma. The rearrangement uses TRBV27 and TRBJ2-3; possibly TRBD1 for D (6 bases). Sequenced: PBMCs. CDR3 loop: CASERTRGDTQYF. The CDR3, as DNA: TGTGCCAGTGAACGAACTAGGGGGGATACGCAGTATTTT.